Shown below are 9 T cell receptor beta chains from a single sample sequenced in a study of ipilimumab plus nivolumab after autologous stem cell transplantation. Produced via immunoSEQ multiplex PCR; TCRdb's table is partial and in-frame only. In the table there are 15,000 to 20,000 clones, 80% to 90% of which are singletons. Material: PBMCs, obtained in a trial of ipilimumab plus nivolumab as post-transplant consolidation. These receptor sequences come from a male donor with diffuse large B-cell lymphoma.

V gene TRBV4-1 combines with J gene TRBJ1-2; 7 bases agree with TRBD1. This CDR3 is built from 14 residues. Germline values: CDR1 MGHRA, CDR2 YSYEKL. Germline trimming cut 1 base from V and 8 bases from J; bases unmatched to any gene: 7. CDR3 DNA sequence: TGCGCCAGCAGCCAAGTTAGGGGGCATTACGGCTACACCTTC. This gives the protein CASSQVRGHYGYTF.

As DNA, the CDR3 is TGTGCCAGCAGCCGGGGACCGTCCTACGAGCAGTACTTC. This codes for CASSRGPSYEQYF. The chain is built from TRBV25-1 and TRBJ2-7; D possibly uses TRBD1 or TRBD2 (5 bases each). Per germline, CDR1 MGHDK and CDR2 SYGVNS. V dropped 6 bases and J dropped 1 base, with 10 bases sitting between them. This CDR3 has 13 amino acids.

The chain joins TRBV5-1 to TRBJ1-3; D uncertain. V was clipped by 0 bases and J by 3 bases, with 4 bases between them. From germline, CDR1 is SGHRS and CDR2 YFSETQ. The CDR3 has 13 amino acids. CDR3 sequence: CASSLAYGNTIYF. The CDR3 DNA reads TGCGCCAGCAGCTTGGCCTATGGAAACACCATATATTTT.

V is TRBV9 and J is TRBJ1-5; 9 positions agree with TRBD1. Losses at the gene ends were 0 bases for V and 0 bases for J; bases not matched to a gene: 13. The CDR3 covers 20 residues. Germline loops: CDR1 SGDLS, CDR2 YYNGEE. The CDR3 DNA reads as TGTGCCAGCAGCGTAGCTCTGCAGGACAGGGGCGAATATAGCAATCAGCCCCAGCATTTT. Translated, it gives CASSVALQDRGEYSNQPQHF.

This chain connects TRBV12-5 to TRBJ2-3; D is possibly TRBD2 (6 bases). CDR1 is LGHNT, CDR2 FRNRAP, per germline. The V end was cut by 5 bases, the J end by 7 bases, with 19 bases between. This CDR3 has 15 amino acids. CDR3 loop: CASGLSSPEGYTQYF. CDR3 nucleotide sequence: TGTGCTAGTGGTCTCTCCTCCCCGGAGGGTTATACGCAGTATTTT.

This clone was counted between two and nine times. The chain has TRBV19 and TRBJ2-5; 11 bases agree with TRBD1. This CDR3 has 18 residues. The V gene end was trimmed by 5 bases and the J gene end by 5 bases; junction bases not matched to a gene: 16. Germline CDR1 is LNHDA and CDR2 is SQIVND (reference sequence). The CDR3 DNA reads TGTGCCAGTAGTCCCGGCCCCCGGGGACAGGGGGGGCTCGAGACCCAGTACTTC. This translates into CASSPGPRGQGGLETQYF.

This chain connects TRBV25-1 to TRBJ2-2; 7 bases map to TRBD1. The J segment lost 2 bases and the V segment lost 6 bases, leaving 9 bases of the junction unmatched. Germline CDR1 reads MGHDK; CDR2 reads SYGVNS. The length of the CDR3 is 16 residues. The CDR3, as DNA: TGTGCCAGCAGCCCTACCGGGACAGCCAACACCGGGGAGCTGTTTTTT. This encodes CASSPTGTANTGELFF.

The chain links TRBV6-1 to TRBJ2-3; no firm D call. V lost 3 bases and J 0 bases, leaving 4 bases between the germline ends. From germline, CDR1 is MNHNS and CDR2 SASEGT. This CDR3 has 13 residues. CDR3 DNA: TGTGCCAGCAGTGACGCGAGCACAGATACGCAGTATTTT. Residues: CASSDASTDTQYF.

V usage is TRBV2 and J usage is TRBJ1-2; the D is unclear. CDR3 size: 14 residues. Germline V gives CDR1 SNHLY, CDR2 FYNNEI. Trimming pared 4 bases from V and 2 bases from J, leaving 11 bases between. The CDR3 DNA sequence: TGTGCCAGCAGTGCCCGCGTGGCCAACTATGGCTACACCTTC. Translation: CASSARVANYGYTF. The variable domain in full, completed from reference TRBV2 and TRBJ1-2, reads EPEVTQTPSHQVTQMGQEVILRCVPISNHLYFYWYRQILGQKVEFLVSFYNNEISEKSEIFDDQFSVERPDGSNFTLKIRSTKLEDSAMYFCASSARVANYGYTFGSGTRLTVV.